These 21 T cell receptor beta chains originate from one sample sequenced in a study of memory CD4+ T cells and cytomegalovirus serostatus. This table comes from immunoSEQ multiplex PCR, and its TCRdb copy is limited to in-frame clones, with some not included. Altogether about 40,000 clones are present, about 79% being singletons, with the ten largest covering about 6%. Single viable CD3+CD4+CD8-CD45RO+ cells were sorted as the memory CD4+ T cells. Input material: memory CD4+ T cells from blood. These receptors were taken from an adult in good health and CMV-seronegative.

V is TRBV25-1 and J is TRBJ2-5, with D unresolved. The CDR3 is 16 residues long. The germline V gene has CDR1 MGHDK and CDR2 SYGVNS. Trimming left V 2 bases short and J 4 bases short, with 17 bases between. CDR3 loop: CASSEGGIPLRETQYF. DNA of the CDR3: TGTGCCAGCAGTGAAGGTGGCATCCCGTTGAGAGAGACCCAGTACTTC.

This clone has just a few counts. The sample holds other DNA sequences that translate to the same CDR3. This rearrangement joins TRBV7-3 to TRBJ2-5; D is possibly TRBD1 or TRBD2 (5 bases each). CDR3 length: 14 residues. V gave up 5 bases and J gave up 2 bases, with 12 bases separating them. Germline values: CDR1 SGHTA, CDR2 FQGTGA. CDR3 protein: CASSPTGLQETQYF. In nucleotides, the CDR3 is TGTGCCAGCAGCCCAACGGGGCTTCAAGAGACCCAGTACTTC.

This clone was detected only a few times. The chain has TRBV5-6 and TRBJ1-3, with D perhaps TRBD1 (5 bases). CDR3 size: 15 residues. The germline gives CDR1 SGHDT, CDR2 YYEEEE. Trimming pared 3 bases from V and 0 bases from J, leaving 10 bases between. CDR3 loop: CASSSTDTSGNTIYF. The CDR3 DNA reads TGTGCCAGCAGCTCGACAGACACCTCTGGAAACACCATATATTTT. The complete variable domain, with remaining parts taken from reference TRBV5-6 and TRBJ1-3, reads DAGVTQSPTHLIKTRGQQVTLRCSPKSGHDTVSWYQQALGQGPQFIFQYYEEEERQRGNFPDRFSGHQFPNYSSELNVNALLLGDSALYLCASSSTDTSGNTIYFGEGSWLTVV.

J is TRBJ2-5 and V is TRBV27; 13 bases match TRBD2. This CDR3 contains 16 residues. Germline V lookup: CDR1 MNHEY, CDR2 SMNVEV (reference sequence). The V segment lost 8 bases and the J segment 5 bases; nucleotides outside the gene matches: 11. The CDR3, as DNA: TGTGCCAGCTCTTCCGGGACTAGCGGGATCGGGGAGACCCAGTACTTC. It encodes CASSSGTSGIGETQYF.

The rearrangement joins TRBV15 to TRBJ1-5; the match to TRBD1 covers 8 bases. The germline CDR1 and CDR2 sequences are LNHNV and YYDKDF (reference sequence). Germline trimming cut 3 bases from V and 2 bases from J; bases unmatched to any gene: 6. The CDR3 sequence is 16 residues long. The CDR3 is CATSSRQGLGNQPQHF. The CDR3 nucleotides read TGTGCCACCAGCAGCCGACAGGGGTTGGGCAATCAGCCCCAGCATTTT.

The rearrangement uses TRBV11-2 and TRBJ1-1; D is ambiguous. With 0 bases removed from V and 7 bases from J, the gap between germline ends came to 9 bases. The CDR3 spans 13 residues. In germline, CDR1 is SGHAT, CDR2 FQNNGV. This CDR3 is CASSLEFFSEAFF. Written as DNA, the CDR3 is TGTGCCAGCAGCTTAGAGTTTTTCAGTGAAGCTTTCTTT.

This chain joins TRBV6-6 and TRBJ1-2; 7 bases map to TRBD1. This CDR3 region has 13 residues. CDR1 and CDR2 from the germline V gene are MNHNY and SVGAGI (reference sequence). V lost 6 bases to trimming and J lost 5 bases; unmatched junction nucleotides: 6. Written as DNA, the CDR3 is TGTGCCAGCAGCGAGGGGGCGGCATATGGCTACACCTTC. Amino acids: CASSEGAAYGYTF.

The rearrangement joins TRBV7-2 to TRBJ2-3; D is undetermined. V was shortened by 0 bases and J by 4 bases, with 8 bases between the two germline ends. The CDR3 totals 14 residues. Germline V gene data show CDR1 as SGHTA and CDR2 as FQGNSA. The CDR3 loop is CASSLANCADTQYF. CDR3 in DNA: TGTGCCAGCAGCTTAGCGAATTGTGCAGATACGCAGTATTTT.

The V and J genes are TRBV4-3 and TRBJ2-5, with a possible D match to TRBD1 (6 bases). V lost 1 base and J lost 3, with 15 bases in between. This CDR3 region has 16 residues. Per the germline V gene, CDR1 is LGHNA and CDR2 is YSLEER. The CDR3 loop is CASSQGDTYLEETQYF. CDR3 DNA: TGCGCCAGCAGCCAAGGGGACACTTACCTCGAAGAGACCCAGTACTTC.

CDR3 sequence: CASSFLWDRGSGTQYF. DNA for the CDR3: TGTGCCAGCAGCTTCTTGTGGGACAGGGGGTCGGGTACGCAGTATTTT. The rearrangement uses TRBV7-9 and TRBJ2-3, with TRBD1 matching over 11 bases. The CDR3 loop spans 16 amino acids. Per germline, CDR1 SEHNR and CDR2 FQNEAQ (reference sequence). The V gene end was trimmed by 3 bases and the J gene end by 8 bases; junction bases not matched to a gene: 10.

The rearrangement uses TRBV2 and TRBJ1-5; D unresolved. V lost 2 bases to trimming and J lost 1 base, with 12 bases between them. CDR1 is SNHLY and CDR2 is FYNNEI in the germline V gene. This CDR3 is built from 16 residues. The DNA for the CDR3 is TGTGCCAGCAGTGAAAGAACGGCAGAGAGCAATCAGCCCCAGCATTTT. Translation gives CASSERTAESNQPQHF.

This clone was seen just once. The chain joins TRBV15 to TRBJ2-5; 9 bases are shared with TRBD1. Trimming cost V 5 bases and J 5 bases; bases outside gene matches: 3. In germline, CDR1 is LNHNV, CDR2 YYDKDF (reference sequence). The CDR3 length is 13 residues. CDR3 residues: CATSLQGAETQYF. The CDR3 nucleotides are TGTGCCACCAGCCTACAGGGGGCTGAGACCCAGTACTTC.

The chain uses TRBV6-1 and TRBJ2-3; D may be TRBD2 (6 bases). V dropped 1 base and J dropped 1 base, with 9 bases sitting between them. Germline V gene lookup returns CDR1 MNHNS and CDR2 SASEGT. The CDR3 totals 15 residues. CDR3 bases: TGTGCCAGCAGTGAAGGGACTATAGGCACAGATACGCAGTATTTT. Amino acid sequence: CASSEGTIGTDTQYF.

The CDR3 here is CASSARRDSNSPLHF. CDR3 in DNA: TGTGCCAGCAGCGCCCGCCGGGACAGCAATTCACCCCTCCACTTT. The chain carries TRBV9 and TRBJ1-6, with 7 bases aligning to TRBD1. Per the germline V gene, CDR1 is SGDLS and CDR2 is YYNGEE. V lost 3 bases and J lost 7; bases outside the gene matches: 7. The CDR3 consists of 15 residues. Full variable domain (outside the CDR3, taken from reference TRBV9 and TRBJ1-6): DSGVTQTPKHLITATGQRVTLRCSPRSGDLSVYWYQQSLDQGLQFLIQYYNGEERAKGNILERFSAQQFPDLHSELNLSSLELGDSALYFCASSARRDSNSPLHFGNGTRLTVT.

V gene TRBV5-1 combines with J gene TRBJ1-2; TRBD1 might be the D (6 bases). The CDR3 contains 14 residues. V lost 0 bases and J lost 5, with 11 bases in between. Germline-derived CDR1 and CDR2 are SGHRS and YFSETQ. The CDR3, as DNA: TGCGCCAGCAGCTTGGGCCTGACAGGTTATGGCTACACCTTC. Translating gives CASSLGLTGYGYTF.

This clone was seen only a few times. The chain couples TRBV2 to TRBJ2-3; 10 nucleotides match TRBD2. V was pared by 8 bases and J by 5 bases, with 7 bases of the junction left unmatched. The CDR3 runs 14 residues. Germline CDR1 SNHLY, CDR2 FYNNEI. This CDR3 reads CASRLAGLKDTQYF. DNA for the CDR3: TGTGCCAGCCGACTAGCGGGTTTGAAAGATACGCAGTATTTT. The complete variable domain, with remaining parts taken from reference TRBV2 and TRBJ2-3, reads EPEVTQTPSHQVTQMGQEVILRCVPISNHLYFYWYRQILGQKVEFLVSFYNNEISEKSEIFDDQFSVERPDGSNFTLKIRSTKLEDSAMYFCASRLAGLKDTQYFGPGTRLTVL.

The chain couples TRBV28 to TRBJ2-3; D might be TRBD1 (6 bases). CDR3 length equals 14 residues. Germline V gives CDR1 MDHEN, CDR2 SYDVKM. The V and J ends lost 1 base and 6 bases respectively, with 11 bases between them. Here the CDR3 reads CASSLSSGADTQYF. CDR3 DNA: TGTGCCAGCAGTTTATCCTCAGGGGCCGATACGCAGTATTTT. Variable domain in full (rest from reference TRBV28 and TRBJ2-3): DVKVTQSSRYLVKRTGEKVFLECVQDMDHENMFWYRQDPGLGLRLIYFSYDVKMKEKGDIPEGYSVSREKKERFSLILESASTNQTSMYLCASSLSSGADTQYFGPGTRLTVL.

J is TRBJ1-2 and V is TRBV6-5, with D unresolved. V shed 4 bases and J shed 9 bases, with 9 bases lying between them. Per the germline V gene, CDR1 is MNHEY and CDR2 is SVGAGI. The length of the CDR3 is 11 residues. The CDR3 bases are TGTGCCAGCAGTTCCGGACCCAGCTACACCTTC. Its translation: CASSSGPSYTF.

The rearrangement joins TRBV30 to TRBJ2-2; 9 nucleotides align to TRBD2. The CDR3 covers 18 residues. Germline CDR1 is GTSNPN and CDR2 is SVGIG (reference sequence). V trimming: 0 bases; J trimming: 0 bases; junction bases outside the gene matches: 8. In DNA, the CDR3 is TGTGCCTGGAGTGTGGATAGCGGGAGAACCGCGAACACCGGGGAGCTGTTTTTT. This translates into CAWSVDSGRTANTGELFF.

This rearrangement joins TRBV6-1 to TRBJ1-1; no definite D call. CDR1 MNHNS and CDR2 SASEGT come from the germline V gene. This CDR3 region has 15 residues. Trimming cost V 0 bases and J 10 bases, with 18 bases left between them. DNA for the CDR3: TGTGCCAGCAGTGAAGCGCTTTTTCAGGACGGTGGAGCTTTCTTT. Protein sequence: CASSEALFQDGGAFF.

V usage is TRBV14 and J usage is TRBJ2-3; 11 bases line up with TRBD2. Trimming at V came to 1 base and at J to 3 bases, leaving 6 bases not matched to a gene. This CDR3 comprises 17 residues. Germline V gene lookup returns CDR1 SGHDN and CDR2 FVKESK. CDR3: CASSQVMVAGGTDTQYF. CDR3 DNA sequence: TGTGCCAGCAGCCAAGTCATGGTAGCGGGAGGGACAGATACGCAGTATTTT.